Sequencing of this TCR beta chain was carried out in a study of blood T cells in healthy people across ages. General study results and limits: Strong correlation linked observed beta diversity and percent naive T cells.

For this clonotype: The antigen is not known.

A J-beta primer mix and a sample-barcoded 5' primer were used in a second PCR of roughly 7 to 12 cycles. Each CDR3 protein gets one entry after TCRdb re-called the 5' RACE reads with MiXCR. The profile covers under 2,000,000 distinct CDR3 sequences, with around 48% appearing a single time and approximately 2% taken by the ten largest. The TCR was taken from a middle-aged woman in good health. The sequenced sample was blood.

CDR3 loop: CASSKPENYGYTF. CDR3 bases: TGTGCCAGCAGCAAACCAGAGAACTATGGCTACACCTTC. The V call is TRBV7-9, the J call TRBJ1-2; D not resolved. Germline CDR1 is SEHNR and CDR2 is FQNEAQ (reference sequence). The CDR3 extends over 13 amino acids. V was cut by 5 bases and J by 2 bases, with 9 bases left in between. Supplemented by reference TRBV7-9 and TRBJ1-2, the full variable domain reads DTGVSQNPRHKITKRGQNVTFRCDPISEHNRLYWYRQTLGQGPEFLTYFQNEAQLEKSRLLSDRFSAERPKGSFSTLEIQRTEQGDSAMYLCASSKPENYGYTFGSGTRLTVV.